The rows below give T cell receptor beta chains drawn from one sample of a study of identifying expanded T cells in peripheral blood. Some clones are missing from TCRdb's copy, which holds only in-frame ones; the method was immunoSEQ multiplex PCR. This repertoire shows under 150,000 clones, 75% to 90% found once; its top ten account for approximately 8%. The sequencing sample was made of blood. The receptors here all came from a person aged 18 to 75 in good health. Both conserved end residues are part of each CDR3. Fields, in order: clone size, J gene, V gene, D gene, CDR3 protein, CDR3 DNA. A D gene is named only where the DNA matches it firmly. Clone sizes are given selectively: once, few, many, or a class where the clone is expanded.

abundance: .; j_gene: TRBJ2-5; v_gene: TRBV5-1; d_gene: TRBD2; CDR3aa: CASSLAGLAGRPETQYF; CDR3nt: TGCGCCAGCAGCTTGGCGGGACTAGCGGGTCGACCGGAGACCCAGTACTTC
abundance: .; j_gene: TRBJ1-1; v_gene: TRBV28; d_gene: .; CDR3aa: CASSTPNTEAFF; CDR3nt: TGTGCCAGCAGCACCCCGAACACTGAAGCTTTCTTT
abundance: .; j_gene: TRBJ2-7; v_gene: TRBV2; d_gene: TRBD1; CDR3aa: CASSSGTGGEQYF; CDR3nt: TGTGCCAGCAGCTCCGGGACAGGGGGCGAGCAGTACTTC
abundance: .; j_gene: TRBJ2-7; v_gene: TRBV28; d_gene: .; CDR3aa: CASQIASSSYEQYF; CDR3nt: TGTGCCAGTCAGATAGCTTCTAGCTCCTACGAGCAGTACTTC
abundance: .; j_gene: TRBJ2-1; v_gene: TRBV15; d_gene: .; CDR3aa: CATSRANGDGEGFF; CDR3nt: TGTGCCACCAGCAGAGCCAACGGGGACGGAGAGGGGTTCTTC
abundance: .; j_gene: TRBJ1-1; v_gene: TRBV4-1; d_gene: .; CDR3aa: CASSEGQEAFF; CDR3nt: TGCGCCAGCAGCGAAGGACAGGAAGCTTTCTTT
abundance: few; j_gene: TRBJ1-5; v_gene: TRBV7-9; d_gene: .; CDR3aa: CASSPGTLPQPQHF; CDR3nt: TGTGCCAGCAGCCCCGGGACCTTACCGCAGCCCCAGCATTTT
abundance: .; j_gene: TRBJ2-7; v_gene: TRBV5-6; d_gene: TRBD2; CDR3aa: CASSVLTSDEQYF; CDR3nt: TGTGCCAGCAGCGTGTTGACTAGCGACGAGCAGTACTTC
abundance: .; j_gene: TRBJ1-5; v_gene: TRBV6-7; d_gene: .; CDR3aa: CASSYSLIFRASDDEGNQPQHF; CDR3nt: TGTGCCAGCAGTTACTCACTCATTTTCCGGGCCTCGGATGATGAGGGCAATCAGCCCCAGCATTTT
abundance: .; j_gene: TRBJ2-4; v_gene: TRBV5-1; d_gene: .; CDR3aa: CASSLSGVPENIQYF; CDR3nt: TGCGCCAGCAGCTTGTCAGGGGTCCCGGAGAACATTCAGTACTTC
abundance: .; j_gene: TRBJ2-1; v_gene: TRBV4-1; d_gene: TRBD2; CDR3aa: CASSPTLADEQFF; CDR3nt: TGCGCCAGCAGCCCCACACTAGCGGATGAGCAGTTCTTC
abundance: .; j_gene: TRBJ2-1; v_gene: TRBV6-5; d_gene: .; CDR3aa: CASATRTEDNEQFF; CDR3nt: TGTGCCAGCGCAACCCGGACAGAAGACAATGAGCAGTTCTTC
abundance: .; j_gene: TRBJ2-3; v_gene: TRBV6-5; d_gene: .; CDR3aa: CASSPQYF; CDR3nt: TGTGCCAGCAGCCCGCAGTATTTT
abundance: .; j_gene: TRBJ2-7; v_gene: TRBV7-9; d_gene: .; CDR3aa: CASSFVSAPEQYF; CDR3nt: TGTGCCAGCAGCTTTGTATCGGCCCCGGAGCAGTACTTC
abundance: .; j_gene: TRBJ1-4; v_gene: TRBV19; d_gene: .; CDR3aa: CASSAWGGVPGEKLFF; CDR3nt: TGTGCCAGTAGCGCCTGGGGGGGCGTGCCGGGTGAAAAACTGTTTTTT
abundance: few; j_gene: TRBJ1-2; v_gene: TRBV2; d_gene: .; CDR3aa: CAWGGSYGYTF; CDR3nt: TGTGCCTGGGGCGGGTCGTATGGCTACACCTTC
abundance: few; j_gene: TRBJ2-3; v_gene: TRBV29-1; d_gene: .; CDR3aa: CSVVWTSDTQYF; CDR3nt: TGCAGCGTTGTATGGACTTCAGATACGCAGTATTTT
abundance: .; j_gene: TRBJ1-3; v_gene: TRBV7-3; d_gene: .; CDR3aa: CASSSSHSGNTIYF; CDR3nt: TGTGCCAGCAGCTCGTCCCACTCTGGAAACACCATATATTTT
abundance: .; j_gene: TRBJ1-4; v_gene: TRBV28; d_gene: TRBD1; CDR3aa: CASARQGINEKLFF; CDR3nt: TGTGCCAGCGCCCGACAGGGAATTAATGAAAAACTGTTTTTT
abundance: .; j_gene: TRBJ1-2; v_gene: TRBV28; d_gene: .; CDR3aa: CASRPPTVNYGYTF; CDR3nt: TGTGCCAGCCGGCCCCCCACAGTTAACTATGGCTACACCTTC
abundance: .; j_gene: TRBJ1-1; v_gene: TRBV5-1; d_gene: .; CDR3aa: CASSLGRGGFDTEAFF; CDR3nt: TGCGCCAGCAGCTTGGGTAGAGGGGGATTCGACACTGAAGCTTTCTTT
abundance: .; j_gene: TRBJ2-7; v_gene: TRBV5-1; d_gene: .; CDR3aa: CASSNGTHYEQYF; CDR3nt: TGCGCCAGCAGCAACGGGACACACTACGAGCAGTACTTC
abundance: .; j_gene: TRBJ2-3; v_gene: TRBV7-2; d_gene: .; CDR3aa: CASSLVASLNTDTQYF; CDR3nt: TGTGCCAGCAGCTTAGTAGCCAGTCTAAACACAGATACGCAGTATTTT
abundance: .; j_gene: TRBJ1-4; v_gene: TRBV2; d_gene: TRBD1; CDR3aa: CASSEPGGNEKLFF; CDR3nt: TGTGCCAGCAGCGAACCAGGGGGCAATGAAAAACTGTTTTTT
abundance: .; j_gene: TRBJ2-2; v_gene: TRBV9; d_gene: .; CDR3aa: CASSPQITSQGITGELFF; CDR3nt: TGTGCCAGCAGCCCACAAATCACCTCCCAGGGTATCACCGGGGAGCTGTTTTTT
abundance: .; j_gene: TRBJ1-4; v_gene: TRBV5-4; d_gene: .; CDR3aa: CASSPGQSNEKLFF; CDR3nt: TGTGCCAGCAGCCCCGGACAGAGTAATGAAAAACTGTTTTTT
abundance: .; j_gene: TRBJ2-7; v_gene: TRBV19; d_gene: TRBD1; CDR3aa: CASSISQQGALNEQYF; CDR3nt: TGTGCCAGTAGTATATCCCAGCAGGGGGCTTTGAACGAGCAGTACTTC
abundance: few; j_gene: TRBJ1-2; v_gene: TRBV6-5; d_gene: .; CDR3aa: CASSYGLRYGYTF; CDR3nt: TGTGCCAGCAGTTATGGGTTACGCTATGGCTACACCTTC
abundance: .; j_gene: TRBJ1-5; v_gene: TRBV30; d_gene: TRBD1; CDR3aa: CAWRSGQGGYSNQPQHF; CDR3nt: TGTGCCTGGAGGTCGGGACAGGGGGGTTATAGCAATCAGCCCCAGCATTTT
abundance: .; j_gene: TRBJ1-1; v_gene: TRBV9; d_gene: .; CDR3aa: CASSVAGPGTEAFF; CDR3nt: TGTGCCAGCAGCGTCGCAGGGCCGGGCACTGAAGCTTTCTTT
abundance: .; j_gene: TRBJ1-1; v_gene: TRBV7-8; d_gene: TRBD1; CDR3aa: CASSFGQGSTEAFF; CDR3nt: TGTGCCAGCAGCTTCGGACAGGGAAGCACTGAAGCTTTCTTT
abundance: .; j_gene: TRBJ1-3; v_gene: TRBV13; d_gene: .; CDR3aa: CASSLGRHNSGNTIYF; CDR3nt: TGTGCCAGCAGCTTAGGCCGGCACAACTCTGGAAACACCATATATTTT
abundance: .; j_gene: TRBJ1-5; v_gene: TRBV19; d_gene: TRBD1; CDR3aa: CASSRQGGGPQHF; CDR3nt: TGTGCCAGTAGTCGACAGGGGGGTGGGCCCCAGCATTTT
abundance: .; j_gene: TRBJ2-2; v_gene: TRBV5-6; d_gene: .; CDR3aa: CASSSFEAGELFF; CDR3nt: TGTGCCAGCAGCTCCTTTGAGGCCGGGGAGCTGTTTTTT
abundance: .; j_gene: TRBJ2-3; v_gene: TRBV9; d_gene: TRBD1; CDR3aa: CASRPGQANTDTQYF; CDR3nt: TGTGCCAGCAGACCAGGACAGGCAAACACAGATACGCAGTATTTT
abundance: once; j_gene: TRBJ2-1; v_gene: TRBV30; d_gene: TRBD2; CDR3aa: CAWSSEREGYNEQFF; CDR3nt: TGTGCCTGGAGTAGCGAGCGGGAAGGCTACAATGAGCAGTTCTTC
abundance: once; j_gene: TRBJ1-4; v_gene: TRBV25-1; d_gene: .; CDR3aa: CASSESVSAHEKLFF; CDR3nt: TGTGCCAGCAGTGAATCCGTCAGTGCGCATGAAAAACTGTTTTTT
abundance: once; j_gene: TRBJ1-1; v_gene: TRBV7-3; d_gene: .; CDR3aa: CATSPDSRNTEAFF; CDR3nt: TGTGCCACATCCCCGGACAGTAGGAACACTGAAGCTTTCTTT
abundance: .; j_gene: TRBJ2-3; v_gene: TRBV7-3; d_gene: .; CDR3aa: CASSFGRGYTDTQYF; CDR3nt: TGTGCCAGCAGCTTCGGTCGCGGGTACACAGATACGCAGTATTTT
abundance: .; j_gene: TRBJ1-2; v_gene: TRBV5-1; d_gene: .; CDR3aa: CASSLATGTYGYTF; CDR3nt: TGCGCCAGCAGCTTGGCGACAGGAACATATGGCTACACCTTC
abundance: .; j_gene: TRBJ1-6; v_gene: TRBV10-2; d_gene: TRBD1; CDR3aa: CASSRTGGSSPLHF; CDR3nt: TGCGCCAGCAGCCGGACAGGGGGATCTTCACCCCTCCACTTT
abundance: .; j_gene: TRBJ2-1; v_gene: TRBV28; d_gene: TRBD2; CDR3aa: CASSLSRGRTPYNEQFF; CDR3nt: TGTGCCAGCAGTTTATCGCGCGGGAGGACCCCCTACAATGAGCAGTTCTTC
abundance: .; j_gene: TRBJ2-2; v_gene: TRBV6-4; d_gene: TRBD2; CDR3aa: CASSDRRGANTGELFF; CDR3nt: TGTGCCAGCAGTGACCGGCGGGGGGCTAACACCGGGGAGCTGTTTTTT
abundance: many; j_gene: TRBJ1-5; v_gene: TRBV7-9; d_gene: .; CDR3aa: CASSPGSSLNQPQHF; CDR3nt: TGTGCCAGCAGTCCCGGGTCTAGCCTCAATCAGCCCCAGCATTTT
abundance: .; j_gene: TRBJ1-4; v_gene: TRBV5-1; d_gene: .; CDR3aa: CASSLGNEKLFF; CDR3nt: TGCGCCAGCAGCTTGGGTAACGAAAAACTGTTTTTT
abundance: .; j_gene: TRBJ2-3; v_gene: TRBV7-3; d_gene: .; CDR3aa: CASSLRPTGSTDTQYF; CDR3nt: TGTGCCAGCAGCTTAAGGCCGACCGGGAGCACAGATACGCAGTATTTT
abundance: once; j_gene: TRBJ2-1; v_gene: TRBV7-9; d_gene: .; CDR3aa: CASRSSFGSYNEQFF; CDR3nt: TGTGCCAGCAGATCAAGCTTCGGCTCCTACAATGAGCAGTTCTTC
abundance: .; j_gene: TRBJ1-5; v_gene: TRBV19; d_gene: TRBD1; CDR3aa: CASSMDRGNQPQHF; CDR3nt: TGTGCCAGTAGTATGGACAGGGGCAATCAGCCCCAGCATTTT
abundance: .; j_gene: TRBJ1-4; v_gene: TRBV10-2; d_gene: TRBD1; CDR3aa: CASRARQGAARLFF; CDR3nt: TGCGCCAGCAGGGCCAGACAGGGGGCCGCCCGGCTGTTTTTT
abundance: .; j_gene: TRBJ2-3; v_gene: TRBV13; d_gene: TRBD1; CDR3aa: CASSEDRAPDGTDTQYF; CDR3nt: TGTGCCAGCAGCGAGGACAGGGCGCCCGATGGCACAGATACGCAGTATTTT